This T cell receptor beta chain was recorded in a study of shared clonotypes between healthy human individuals. Study-level findings and limits: The naive CD4 repertoires of a few donors were compared, and around 5.1% of clonotypes were shared.

CD4+ cell separation produced CD45RA+ naive and CD45RA-negative memory subsets. On this clone: Its antigen is undetermined.

Here immunoSEQ multiplex PCR was the method, and the copy in TCRdb shows in-frame clones only, minus some. The sample lists more than 2 million clones, 85% to 95% occurring once. Sequencing was done on a sample of naive CD4+ T cells sorted from blood. The subset here: CD45RA+ positively selected. The TCR comes from a man aged 18 to 30 in good health.

The CDR3 DNA follows: TGCGCCAGCAGCCAAGATGGGGTACAACTTAATGAAAAACTGTTTTTT. Protein: CASSQDGVQLNEKLFF. The chain links TRBV4-3 to TRBJ1-4; the D is unclear. The CDR3 is 16 amino acids. CDR1 and CDR2 (germline): LGHNA, YSLEER. V was clipped by 0 bases and J by 4 bases, with 12 bases between them.